This record covers a single TCR beta chain. TCRdb re-called the RT-PCR reads with MiXCR, one entry per CDR3 protein. The sample consists of about 540,000 distinct CDR3 sequences, around 25% of them appearing once. Germline loops: CDR1 MNHEY, CDR2 SVGAGI. The CDR3 covers 17 residues. V lost 5 bases and J lost 2; bases outside the gene matches: 12. This record comes from a study of response to subunit inactivated influenza vaccine. The sample was also reused in another study, on T cells expressing NK-cell markers. Turning to that study: cDNA encoding TCR beta was synthesized via 5'RACE template switching incorporating UMIs. Beta-chain profiling covered CD3+CD56+NKG2C+, CD3+CD56+NKG2C- and CD3+CD56-NKG2C+ sorted subsets. The authors sequenced eight donors, of whom seven were HCMV-seropositive and one was seronegative. Among the experiments, several used an anti-gamma-delta TCR antibody to restrict sorting to alpha-beta TCR T cells. Four of the donors also had these clonotypes leading their CD3+CD56-NKG2C+ fraction.

This TCR was sampled from a man aged 45-65 years who received an inactivated influenza vaccine. This chain uses TRBV6-5 with TRBJ2-7, with TRBD1 identical over 10 bases. The sample was CD4+ T cells sorted from PBMCs, taken 11 to 12 days after vaccination. The DNA of the CDR3 is TGTGCCAGCAGTAACTTCCTTCTTGGACAGGGGGCCTACGAGCAGTACTTC. Protein sequence: CASSNFLLGQGAYEQYF.